The T cell receptor beta chain under discussion was sequenced for a study of cytomegalovirus exposure and HLA in healthy donors (dated by TCRdb to between 2016 and 2019). For the wider study: According to an earlier analysis of 450 to 650 of the donors, about 180 million T cells yielded 117 million unique TCR beta sequences and approximately 300 Gb of sequence data. To predict cytomegalovirus infection status, the study brought together high-throughput TCR immunosequencing, statistical association of individual TCRs with disease status, and machine learning. Of the roughly 400 genotyped donors, over 80% were placed in the genetic ancestry cluster associated with self-reported Caucasian donors. A later genetic analysis used genome-wide SNP genotypes for about 55% of the 666 donors, treating that subset as a discovery cohort. Among some 410 genotyped donors of the cohort, an average of roughly 230,000 unique TCR beta nucleotide sequences was sequenced per donor, of which 15% to 20% were non-productive. Roughly five DR-DQ haplotypes were handled as single units for association and clustering because linkage in the cohort was strong. HLA typing covered class I and class II loci at four-digit resolution. The aim of the study was to test whether cataloging public T cell receptors could identify signatures of past pathogen exposure. Typing coverage differed by locus: A, B, C, DRB1 and DQB1 were typed in roughly 629-630 donors, DQA1 in 500 to 550, DPA1 in approximately 600, and DPB1 in just under 490. Besides the first cohort of approximately 670 subjects, a separate validation cohort made up of 120 different subjects was used. All discovery cohort repertoires had been generated using a single sequencing platform. A later analysis re-analyzed previously published TCR beta repertoires from approximately 700 donors and added high-resolution HLA genotyping to study TCR occurrence patterns. Donor age, sex, ethnicity and CMV serostatus were collected together with the repertoire data. The study profiled the T cell repertoires of approximately 700 subjects by immunosequencing and related them to cytomegalovirus serostatus. In the later analysis, no new phenotypic data were used to find candidate immune exposures; instead, reliance was placed on TCR beta sequences and their occurrence across donors. In an earlier analysis of a few hundred of the donors, high-throughput TCR beta sequencing was used to judge whether each TCR beta V gene segment behaved as functional or pseudogenic. An early release that covered about 600 HLA-typed donors contained around 300 gigabases of sequencing data and tens of millions of unique TCR sequences.

The cohort was made up of 666 healthy bone marrow donors. At the time of sampling, every cohort member was nominally healthy, though immune exposures that went unrecorded were likely present. The donor was CMV seronegative and belonged to the group of around 400 seronegative cohort members. A peripheral blood sample was collected from each donor, and TCR beta sequencing was performed on peripheral blood mononuclear cells. The Qiagen DNeasy Blood Extraction Kit was used to extract genomic DNA from the blood cell samples. The research as a whole found: Linkage disequilibrium might explain the correlated functional status among segregating V segments, but an unknown experimental factor could not be excluded. CMV serostatus was the only immune exposure information available for the cohort. A further reported finding was that TCR beta sequences accurately predicted the HLA-A and HLA-B alleles for most subjects in the first cohort. The 87-base-pair reads could not distinguish some IMGT-functional V segments, including TRBV6-2 and TRBV6-3, so those segments were excluded. A later analysis reported that several top co-occurrence clusters appeared linked to parvovirus B19, influenza, CMV and Epstein-Barr virus. A total of about 180 TCR beta chains were listed by the study as associated with cytomegalovirus. Most TCR sequences were seen in very few donors, while some public TCRs were found in many individuals. In a later genetic analysis, a missense DCLRE1C variant was associated with V-gene and J-gene trimming of TCR beta chains, and the association was replicated in an independent cohort. A cluster of highly shared sequence variants was judged likely to be a technical artifact of the sequencing pipeline. Specific HLA alleles were associated with some 15,000 TCR beta sequences at a false discovery rate of 0.05 in a later analysis. In an earlier analysis of approximately 590 of the donors, most TCR beta V segments were observed in productive rearrangements about 90% or about 30% of the time, broadly matching IMGT annotations. A later analysis found that HLA-associated TCR beta chains were more clonally expanded and had lower generation probabilities than equally common non-associated chains. According to a later analysis, TCR association rates differed among HLA loci, with DRB1 alleles showing the most associated TCRs and HLA-C alleles showing the fewest. Cytomegalovirus status was reported to be diagnosed by the classifier with high specificity and sensitivity in both the original and validation cohorts. Because some donors lacked HLA typing at each locus, the association tests relied only on the typed subset. Because counts were too low, about 15 rarely observed V segments, including chromosome 9 orphons, were left out of the earlier analysis of about 620 of the donors. Most CMV-associated TCR beta chains appeared to be HLA-restricted in a later analysis, and the HLA associations seemed to be driven largely by CMV exposure. According to the authors, the approach could potentially be generalized to other disease states and immunological phenotypes. The presence/absence analyses assumed that sequencing depth was roughly uniform across donors, and that assumption may not be true. According to a later genetic analysis, donors in an Asian-associated ancestry cluster had fewer N-insertions in productive TCRs than the approximately 700-donor mean. Three of the identified cytomegalovirus-associated TCR beta chains were confirmed in vitro to be specific for cytomegalovirus antigens. When HLA alleles, especially DR and DQ, strongly co-occurred, attributing TCR associations to individual alleles was difficult. In this cohort, only TCR beta chains were sequenced, and detectable features were limited by the absence of alpha or paired-chain data.

The CDR3 measures 15 amino acids from cysteine to phenylalanine. Solely the CDR3 DNA is kept, with 45 bases framed from the first base. Germline trimming amounts to 5 bases on V and 1 base on J, with 7 as the count of junction bases outside the gene matches. Based on the germline V gene (reference sequence), the CDR1 and CDR2 sequences are LNHDA and SQIVND. The receptor library was made with the immunoSEQ multiplex PCR assay. A mixture of 60 forward primers for TCR Vbeta segments and 13 reverse primers for TCR Jbeta segments was used in the multiplex PCR. A multiplex PCR assay on genomic DNA amplified the CDR3 region of rearranged TCR beta genes. On the Illumina HiSeq System, the amplified TCR beta libraries were sequenced as 87-base-pair reads. Per the source publication's procedure: A later analysis tallied tens of millions of unique TCR beta chains across the 550 to 850 repertoires, and about 12 million of those chains were shared by two or more donors. A nearest-neighbor algorithm error-corrected the raw reads and collapsed the reads into unique sequences, merging closely related sequences to remove PCR and sequencing errors. CDR3 sequences were aligned to IMGT reference sequences to assign V, D and J gene segments. For a sequence to be retained, a match of at least six nucleotides was required to both a V gene segment and a J gene segment. Rearrangements were classified as productive when the CDR3 lacked stop codons and remained in frame with V and J, and all other rearrangements were classified as non-productive. Following IMGT convention, CDR3 was defined as the stretch from the second conserved V-encoded cysteine to the conserved J-encoded phenylalanine. The earlier analysis of a few hundred of the donors excluded any sequence lacking an unambiguous match to a single V gene segment. In an earlier analysis of a few hundred of the donors, V segments were called functional above 56.7% productive rearrangements and were called segregating when the between-donor standard deviation exceeded 5%. A statistical classification framework was built to diagnose cytomegalovirus status from the catalog of TCR beta chain sequences. In a later analysis, V and J genes were assigned by comparing TCR nucleotide sequences against IMGT/GENE-DB human TR gene sequences. A later analysis assigned CDR3 sequences and most-parsimonious VDJ recombination scenarios with the TCRdist pipeline. In a later analysis, each TCR beta chain was defined by its CDR3 amino acid sequence together with its V-gene family, and reads without a unique V-gene family were excluded. In a later analysis, 450 to 600 highly shared, low-generation-probability nucleotide sequences were removed to address suspected cross-contamination and a sequencing artifact. In a later analysis, a clonal expansion index was calculated for each public chain from normalized within-repertoire ranks of inferred template counts. Generation probabilities in a later analysis came from a VDJ recombination model fitted to out-of-frame rearrangements, and those results were checked against IGoR. In a later analysis, hypergeometric tests were used to score TCR-TCR, TCR-HLA and TCR-CMV co-occurrence, with a repertoire-size bias correction applied to TCR pairs. In a later analysis, false discovery rates were estimated by permuting HLA or CMV assignments 20 times. In a later analysis, co-occurring TCRs were grouped with DBSCAN, and TCRdist sequence similarity was added when clustering was performed within HLA-allele-positive subsets. Repertoires with fewer than 30,000 or more than 120,000 public chains were left out of co-occurrence clustering, as were five repertoires with anomalous nucleotide sharing. The table comes from immuneACCESS by way of TCRdb, which keeps in-frame sequences with V and J called. Part of the clones is missing from these tables; in studies checked, under half for an unresolved V gene and the rest for unknown reasons. For V, J and clone size, that table is used; D and trimming come from the DNA. The sample records some 180,000 clones, 82% of which are singletons. About 1.5% of the sample rests with the top ten.

Note on this clone: This clone's antigen is unknown. Base qualities are not recorded, but no much larger clone differs from it by a single base.

The sample taken for sequencing was PBMCs. The source is a middle-aged man in good health and CMV-seronegative. The sequence is built from TRBV19 and TRBJ1-1, with 7 middle bases fitting TRBD1. In nucleotide form, the sequence is TGTGCCAGTAGTGCGTTACAGGGGACGAACACTGAAGCTTTCTTT. It specifies CASSALQGTNTEAFF. The CDR3, completed at both ends by the reference TRBV19 and TRBJ1-1 genes, gives the full variable domain DGGITQSPKYLFRKEGQNVTLSCEQNLNHDAMYWYRQDPGQGLRLIYYSQIVNDFQKGDIAEGYSVSREKKESFPLTVTSAQKNPTAFYLCASSALQGTNTEAFFGQGTRLTVV.